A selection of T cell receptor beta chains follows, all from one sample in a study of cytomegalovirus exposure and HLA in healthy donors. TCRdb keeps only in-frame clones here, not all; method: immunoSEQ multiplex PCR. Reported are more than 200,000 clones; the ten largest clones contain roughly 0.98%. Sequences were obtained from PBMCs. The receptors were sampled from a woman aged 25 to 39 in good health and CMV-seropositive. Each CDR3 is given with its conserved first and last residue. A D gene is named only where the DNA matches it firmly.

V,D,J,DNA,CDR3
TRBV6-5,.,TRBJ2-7,TGTGCCAGCAGTTACTCCCGGTACGAGCAGTACTTC,CASSYSRYEQYF
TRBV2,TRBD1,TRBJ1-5,TGTGCCAGCAGTGACAGGGGGTATCAGCCCCAGCATTTT,CASSDRGYQPQHF
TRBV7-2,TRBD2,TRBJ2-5,TGTGCCAGCAGCCGATTAACTAGCGGCCTGGGGGAGACCCAGTACTTC,CASSRLTSGLGETQYF
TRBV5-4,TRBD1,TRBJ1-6,TGTGCCAGCGCACCGGGACAGGACGATTCACCCCTCCACTTT,CASAPGQDDSPLHF
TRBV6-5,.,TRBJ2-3,TGTGCCAGCAGTCCTCGACTCACAGATACGCAGTATTTT,CASSPRLTDTQYF
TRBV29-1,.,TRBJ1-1,TGCAGCGTCGGACCTGGGGCGAGGACTGAAGCTTTCTTT,CSVGPGARTEAFF
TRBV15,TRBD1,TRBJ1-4,TGTGCCACCAGCGCAGGGGGAGAGACTAATGAAAAACTGTTTTTT,CATSAGGETNEKLFF
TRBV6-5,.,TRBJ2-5,TGTGCCAGCAGTTACCGCGAGGGAGGTCGGGAGACCCAGTACTTC,CASSYREGGRETQYF
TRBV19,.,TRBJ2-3,TGTGCCAGTAGTATTAGTAGCGGCTACACAGATACGCAGTATTTT,CASSISSGYTDTQYF
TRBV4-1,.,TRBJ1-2,TGCGCCAGCAGCCAAGCCACGCCGGGGGTAGGTGGCTACACCTTC,CASSQATPGVGGYTF
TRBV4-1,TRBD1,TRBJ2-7,TGCGCCAGCAGCCAAGATAGACAGGGGGCGCGTGAGCAGTACTTC,CASSQDRQGAREQYF
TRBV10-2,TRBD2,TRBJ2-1,TGCGCCAGCAGTGGGGCTAGCGGGAGCTCCTACAATGAGCAGTTCTTC,CASSGASGSSYNEQFF
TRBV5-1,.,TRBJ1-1,TGCGCCAGCAGCTTGGTGGAGGGACACACTGAAGCTTTCTTT,CASSLVEGHTEAFF
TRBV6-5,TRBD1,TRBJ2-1,TGTGCCAGCAAGTCGGCGGGACAGGGAACGGATGAGCAGTTCTTC,CASKSAGQGTDEQFF
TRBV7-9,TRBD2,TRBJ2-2,TGTGCCAACCAATTCAGGGACTACCCGCCCGGGGAGCTGTTTTTT,CANQFRDYPPGELFF
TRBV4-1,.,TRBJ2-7,TGCGCCAGCGGCCAAGGTCATAGGAGTATGGCCGAGCAGTACTTC,CASGQGHRSMAEQYF
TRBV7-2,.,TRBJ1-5,TGTGCCAGCAGCTCTCCGGGGAATAATCAGCCCCAGCATTTT,CASSSPGNNQPQHF
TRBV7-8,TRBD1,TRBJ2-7,TGTGCCAGCAGGGTGGGCAGGGGGCGCGAGCAGTACTTC,CASRVGRGREQYF
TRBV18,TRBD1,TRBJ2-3,TGTGCCAGCTCAGCGACAGGGGGTAGCACAGATACGCAGTATTTT,CASSATGGSTDTQYF
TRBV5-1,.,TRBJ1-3,TGCGCCAGCAGCCAGGCACCGAACTCTGGAAACACCATATATTTT,CASSQAPNSGNTIYF